A single sample gave rise to the 10 T cell receptor beta chains below, sequenced in a study of regulatory T cells in long-lasting Graves disease. Assembly of TCR beta libraries relied on iRepertoire HTBI primers together with Arm-PCR of CDR3 regions. TCRdb processed the multiplex PCR reads anew with MiXCR; each CDR3 protein has one entry. In the table there are roughly 450,000 distinct CDR3 sequences, 20% to 25% of which are singletons. Sample time point: persistent/refractory GD, antithyroid drugs over 5 years with positive TRAb. PBMC RNA was the source of the TCR library. The sample in question was peripheral blood mononuclear cells (PBMCs), obtained when the disease was refractory, from a patient treated with antithyroid drugs. The receptors here all came from a female donor with Graves disease.

The rearrangement uses TRBV6-2 or TRBV6-3 and TRBJ1-1; unclear D gene. The CDR3 runs to 12 residues. Trimming took off 8 bases at V and 3 bases at J, with 10 bases between the two ends. The germline V gene has CDR1 MNHEY and CDR2 SVGEGT. The chain's CDR3 is CASYGMDTEAFF. For the CDR3, the DNA is TGTGCCAGCTACGGTATGGACACTGAAGCTTTCTTT.

This clonotype was observed a handful of times. CDR3 amino acids: CASSRPNTGELFF. Here the CDR3 DNA reads TGTGCCAGCAGCCGACCGAACACCGGGGAGCTGTTTTTT. The rearrangement links TRBV7-2 to TRBJ2-2, with D uncertain. The V and J ends lost 5 bases and 0 bases respectively, with 4 bases between them. The germline CDR1 and CDR2 sequences are SGHTA and FQGNSA. The CDR3 extends over 13 amino acids.

This clonotype came up many times. The chain links TRBV28 to TRBJ1-6; 7 bases line up with TRBD1. The CDR3 length is 17 residues. Trimming cost V 6 bases and J 2 bases; bases outside gene matches: 10. Germline CDR1 is MDHEN and CDR2 is SYDVKM. CDR3 DNA sequence: TGTGCCAGCAGCCCCCAGACAGGGTTGGCCTATAATTCACCCCTCCACTTT. Translation: CASSPQTGLAYNSPLHF.

J is TRBJ2-5 and V is TRBV18; the D gene is possibly TRBD1 (7 bases). V gave up 3 bases and J gave up 4 bases, with 12 bases separating them. The CDR3 contains 14 residues. Germline lookup yields CDR1 KGHSH and CDR2 LQKENI. The CDR3, as DNA: TGTGCCAGCTCACCCTGGAGGGGGCTAGAGACCCAGTACTTC. This sequence encodes CASSPWRGLETQYF.

CDR3 bases: TGCGCCAGCAGCTTCCCGGGGGTGGGCTATGGCTACACCTTC. It encodes CASSFPGVGYGYTF. The chain links TRBV5-1 to TRBJ1-2; weak D call: TRBD1 (5 bases). Germline CDR1 reads SGHRS; CDR2 reads YFSETQ. V was shortened by 2 bases and J by 4 bases, with 12 bases between the two germline ends. The CDR3 runs to 14 residues.

The chain recombines TRBV3-1 with TRBJ1-6; unclear D gene. CDR3 length: 13 amino acids. Germline V lookup: CDR1 LGHDT, CDR2 YNNKEL (reference sequence). Trimming cost V 1 base and J 11 bases, with 9 bases left between them. The CDR3, as DNA: TGTGCCAGCAGCCAAGGCAAGAAGACACCCCTCCACTTT. Translated, it gives CASSQGKKTPLHF.

CDR3 DNA: TGTGCCATCAGACCGGGACTAGCGGATATCTACGAGCAGTACTTC. Its translation: CAIRPGLADIYEQYF. The chain links TRBV10-3 to TRBJ2-7; 11 nucleotides align to TRBD2. The CDR3 length is 15 residues. The germline CDR1 and CDR2 sequences are ENHRY and SYGVKD. The V and J ends lost 6 bases and 3 bases, in that order; junction bases with no gene match: 7.

This clonotype was detected ten times or more. This chain joins TRBV5-1 and TRBJ1-1, with D tentatively TRBD1 (5 bases). This CDR3 contains 11 residues. V was clipped by 7 bases and J by 3 bases, with 7 bases between them. CDR1 SGHRS and CDR2 YFSETQ come from the germline V gene. DNA of the CDR3: TGCGCCAGCCGACAGTACACTGAAGCTTTCTTT. Its protein product is CASRQYTEAFF. The full variable domain, with the rest looked up from reference TRBV5-1 and TRBJ1-1, is KAGVTQTPRYLIKTRGQQVTLSCSPISGHRSVSWYQQTPGQGLQFLFEYFSETQRNKGNFPGRFSGRQFSNSRSEMNVSTLELGDSALYLCASRQYTEAFFGQGTRLTVV.

This clonotype was observed a handful of times. The rearrangement links TRBV18 to TRBJ1-1, with unresolved D. The CDR3 extends over 13 amino acids. Germline values: CDR1 KGHSH, CDR2 LQKENI. Deletions cut 3 bases from V and 5 bases from J, with 10 bases between. This CDR3 is CASSPKGRTEAFF. The CDR3 region has the DNA TGTGCCAGCTCACCGAAAGGAAGGACTGAAGCTTTCTTT.

The chain combines TRBV7-3 with TRBJ2-7; 10 bases map to TRBD2. Germline V gives CDR1 SGHTA, CDR2 FQGTGA. This CDR3 contains 15 residues. V lost 4 bases, J lost 3 bases, and 6 bases stayed unmatched. The CDR3 loop is CASSSAAGGYYEQYF. CDR3 coding DNA: TGTGCCAGCAGCTCCGCAGCGGGAGGGTACTACGAGCAGTACTTC. The full variable domain, in which reference TRBV7-3 and TRBJ2-7 provide the parts outside the CDR3, is GAGVSQTPSNKVTEKGKYVELRCDPISGHTALYWYRQSLGQGPEFLIYFQGTGAADDSGLPNDRFFAVRPEGSVSTLKIQRTERGDSAVYLCASSSAAGGYYEQYFGPGTRLTVT.